This T cell receptor beta chain is from a study of human T cells and chemical hapten exposure. This clonotype has at least ten counts. TCRdb passed the RACE reads through MiXCR, listing each CDR3 protein once. Among about 350,000 distinct CDR3 sequences, 4.5% to 5.5% were seen once, and the ten largest hold about 8.7%. This CDR3 region has 15 residues. Germline V gives CDR1 LGHDT, CDR2 YNNKEL (reference sequence). The V and J ends lost 2 bases and 3 bases, in that order; junction bases with no gene match: 2. Time point in this sample: pre-sensitization, week 0. Treatment noted: therapeutic diphenylcyclopropenone sensitization with weekly scalp DPC.

The starting material was whole blood, obtained in connection with sensitization to the hapten diphenylcyclopropenone (DPC). The chain joins TRBV3-1 to TRBJ1-5; 9 nucleotides match TRBD1. The TCR was taken from a woman aged 18-29 years with alopecia areata. Some clones in this sample may be carry-over from other donors' samples. CDR3 sequence reads: CASSQNRGLNQPQHF. In DNA, the CDR3 is TGTGCCAGCAGCCAAAACAGGGGGCTCAATCAGCCCCAGCATTTT.